Below are 15 T cell receptor beta chains sequenced from a single sample in a study of vaccination and CD4 T cells after COVID-19. These receptors' targets are unknown. The treatment was: roughly ten-day PBMC culture with coronavirus spike peptide pools or control peptides (ViraFEST assay). The Oncomine TCR Beta short-read assay was applied to DNA of cultured CD4+ T cells. TCRdb itself ran the PCR reads through MiXCR, one entry per CDR3 protein. This sample has about 12,000 distinct CDR3 sequences, with almost 65% found just once. Sequenced material: CD4+ T cells from blood, cultured in vitro. These receptor sequences come from a human donor who had recovered from COVID-19.

This rearrangement joins TRBV12-3 or TRBV12-4 to TRBJ2-3, with D unclear. The V and J ends lost 6 bases and 0 bases respectively, with 16 bases between them. The CDR3 loop spans 16 amino acids. The CDR3 protein is CASSPQARQSTDTQYF. DNA of the CDR3: TGTGCCAGCAGCCCCCAGGCGCGGCAGAGCACAGATACGCAGTATTTT.

This chain uses TRBV7-3 with TRBJ2-3; D is uncertain. Germline CDR1 is SGHTA and CDR2 is FQGTGA. CDR3 length equals 15 residues. The V and J ends lost 0 bases and 0 bases respectively, with 7 bases between them. CDR3 protein: CASSLTGLSTDTQYF. CDR3 nucleotides: TGTGCCAGCAGCTTAACAGGCCTCAGCACAGATACGCAGTATTTT.

This chain links TRBV6-2 or TRBV6-3 with TRBJ2-3, with 10 nucleotides matching TRBD1. Germline CDR1 MNHEY, CDR2 SVGEGT. The CDR3 consists of 19 residues. The ends lost 5 bases at V and 2 bases at J; junction bases unmatched: 16. CDR3 residues: CASSPTGTGDLLNTDTQYF. The CDR3, as DNA: TGTGCCAGCAGTCCCACCGGGACAGGGGACCTACTAAACACAGATACGCAGTATTTT.

V usage is TRBV10-3 and J usage is TRBJ1-2, with D tentatively TRBD1 (6 bases). There are 15 residues in the CDR3. Germline CDR1 and CDR2: ENHRY and SYGVKD. V was clipped by 0 bases and J by 6 bases, with 14 bases between them. The CDR3 protein is CAISESGGGDNGYTF. CDR3 in DNA: TGTGCCATCAGTGAGTCCGGAGGGGGGGATAATGGCTACACCTTC.

The V call is TRBV20-1, the J call TRBJ2-1; unclear D gene. The V gene lost 3 bases and the J gene lost 0 bases, with 9 bases spanning the gap. The CDR3 has 14 residues. The germline V gene encodes CDR1 DFQATT and CDR2 SNEGSKA (reference sequence). As DNA, the CDR3 is TGCAGTGCTAGGCATTGGCGCTCCTACAATGAGCAGTTCTTC. This gives the protein CSARHWRSYNEQFF.

The chain combines TRBV19 with TRBJ2-2; no definite D call. V was trimmed by 3 bases and J by 4 bases, leaving 9 bases between them. This CDR3 spans 14 amino acids. Germline V lookup: CDR1 LNHDA, CDR2 SQIVND (reference sequence). CDR3 bases: TGTGCCAGTAGTATTATTGCGGTCACCGGGGAGCTGTTTTTT. It encodes CASSIIAVTGELFF.

This chain's CDR3 is CASSPSRGQETQYF. CDR3 DNA: TGTGCCAGCAGCCCGAGCCGGGGACAAGAGACCCAGTACTTC. J is TRBJ2-5 and V is TRBV7-9; perhaps TRBD2 as D (5 bases). This CDR3 is built from 14 residues. Trimming pared 5 bases from V and 2 bases from J, leaving 12 bases between. CDR1 SEHNR and CDR2 FQNEAQ come from the germline V gene (reference sequence).

The CDR3 bases are TGTGCCAGCAGCGTCGTCGGCACCACTGAAGCTTTCTTT. Its translation: CASSVVGTTEAFF. The chain is built from TRBV9 and TRBJ1-1; D gene ambiguous. Germline V gives CDR1 SGDLS, CDR2 YYNGEE. Trimming took off 2 bases at V and 4 bases at J, with 9 bases between the two ends. The CDR3 is 13 amino acids.

The sample holds a few counts of this clonotype. The chain joins TRBV5-3 to TRBJ1-1; D gene unclear. TRBV5-3 is an open reading frame whose function is uncertain. Between the trimmed V and J ends, which lost 8 bases and 5 bases, there was a span of 19 bases. The CDR3 runs 14 residues. The CDR3 reads CASSLDGGRTEAFF. In nucleotides, the CDR3 is TGTGCCAGCAGCCTGGACGGAGGGCGGACTGAAGCTTTCTTT.

This clonotype was observed a handful of times. The rearrangement joins TRBV7-2 to TRBJ1-2; TRBD1 matches 10 bases. CDR1 and CDR2 (germline): SGHTA, FQGNSA. The ends lost 5 bases at V and 5 bases at J; junction bases unmatched: 2. This CDR3 is 13 amino acids long. CDR3 DNA: TGTGCCAGCAGCCCGGACAGGGGGTATGGCTACACCTTC. Encoded protein: CASSPDRGYGYTF. The full variable domain, with the rest looked up from reference TRBV7-2 and TRBJ1-2, is GAGVSQSPSNKVTEKGKDVELRCDPISGHTALYWYRQSLGQGLEFLIYFQGNSAPDKSGLPSDRFSAERTGGSVSTLTIQRTQQEDSAVYLCASSPDRGYGYTFGSGTRLTVV.

V gene TRBV7-2 combines with J gene TRBJ1-2, with D uncertain. V lost 5 bases to trimming and J lost 0 bases, with 7 bases between them. This CDR3 contains 13 residues. Germline V gene data show CDR1 as SGHTA and CDR2 as FQGNSA. The CDR3 sequence: CASSIPSNYGYTF. The CDR3 DNA is TGTGCCAGCAGCATCCCCTCTAACTATGGCTACACCTTC.

V usage is TRBV6-5 and J usage is TRBJ1-1; D call uncertain. The CDR3 is 11 residues long. Germline CDR1 and CDR2: MNHEY and SVGAGI. V lost 2 bases to trimming and J lost 9 bases, with 7 bases between them. The CDR3 protein is CASSYGSQAFF. Here the CDR3 DNA reads TGTGCCAGCAGTTACGGTTCGCAAGCTTTCTTT.

In this sample, this clonotype turned up once. The chain uses TRBV20-1 and TRBJ2-5, with D perhaps TRBD1 (6 bases). Germline V gene sequence: CDR1 DFQATT, CDR2 SNEGSKA (reference sequence). This CDR3 comprises 14 residues. The ends were cut back, 4 bases at V and 5 bases at J, with 17 bases in the middle. The CDR3: CSATDRRGLETQYF. CDR3 coding DNA: TGCAGTGCTACGGACCGCAGGGGTCTGGAGACCCAGTACTTC.

This clonotype has just a few counts. The chain recombines TRBV20-1 with TRBJ2-1; no clear D gene. The CDR3 extends over 14 amino acids. Germline V gene sequence: CDR1 DFQATT, CDR2 SNEGSKA (reference sequence). Deletions cut 0 bases from V and 4 bases from J, with 10 bases between. The CDR3 DNA reads TGCAGTGCTAGAGATCAAGAACTTTACAATGAGCAGTTCTTC. Translated: CSARDQELYNEQFF.

This sequence joins TRBV6-1 and TRBJ2-7; perhaps D is TRBD1 or TRBD2 (6 bases each). V lost 6 bases and J 4 bases, leaving 13 bases between the germline ends. CDR1 MNHNS and CDR2 SASEGT come from the germline V gene. CDR3 length equals 13 residues. DNA for the CDR3: TGTGCCAGCAGGGAACAAGGGGGGTACGAGCAGTACTTC. This gives the protein CASREQGGYEQYF.